The rows below give T cell receptor beta chains drawn from one sample of a study of blood T cell repertoires in COVID-19. Clones were read by immunoSEQ multiplex PCR, and TCRdb kept only the in-frame ones, dropping some. The sample contains around 380,000 clones, more than 75% of which appear only once. The source material was peripheral blood. The receptors come from a human donor with acute or convalescent COVID-19. The donor label of this sample is uncertain. Each CDR3 is given with its conserved first and last residue. Fields, in order: clone size, J gene, V gene, D gene, CDR3 protein, CDR3 DNA. D genes are given only for firm matches. The size entry is marked missing in some rows and otherwise reads once, few, many or a size class.

size: once
J: TRBJ1-2
V: TRBV5-4
D: -
CDR3: CASSFAGTTYGYTF
DNA: TGTGCCAGCAGCTTCGCCGGGACAACGTATGGCTACACCTTC

size: -
J: TRBJ1-2
V: TRBV5-4
D: -
CDR3: CASSLVRQGLGGYTF
DNA: TGTGCCAGCAGCTTGGTGAGGCAGGGCCTCGGGGGCTACACCTTC

size: -
J: TRBJ2-1
V: TRBV10-3
D: -
CDR3: CAILDLNSYNEQFF
DNA: TGTGCCATCCTAGACCTCAACTCCTACAATGAGCAGTTCTTC

size: -
J: TRBJ1-4
V: TRBV11-2
D: TRBD1
CDR3: CASSAGQGVKEKLFF
DNA: TGTGCCAGCAGCGCGGGACAGGGGGTGAAAGAAAAACTGTTTTTT

size: -
J: TRBJ1-2
V: TRBV15
D: -
CDR3: CATSSLRGTGGYTF
DNA: TGTGCCACCAGCAGCTTACGGGGGACTGGTGGCTACACCTTC

size: -
J: TRBJ1-4
V: TRBV7-9
D: -
CDR3: CASSLEGVEKLFF
DNA: TGTGCCAGCAGCTTAGAGGGAGTTGAAAAACTGTTTTTT

size: -
J: TRBJ1-3
V: TRBV29-1
D: -
CDR3: CSVGGGNTIYF
DNA: TGCAGCGTCGGAGGTGGAAACACCATATATTTT

size: -
J: TRBJ1-6
V: TRBV18
D: -
CDR3: CASSPGQYNSPLHF
DNA: TGTGCCAGCTCACCGGGGCAGTATAATTCACCCCTCCACTTT

size: few
J: TRBJ2-5
V: TRBV10-3
D: TRBD2
CDR3: CAISRSPGLQETQYF
DNA: TGTGCCATCAGTCGGTCCCCGGGACTACAGGAGACCCAGTACTTC

size: -
J: TRBJ2-2
V: TRBV4-1
D: TRBD2
CDR3: CASSHSSGALTGELFF
DNA: TGCGCCAGCAGCCACTCTAGCGGCGCTCTCACCGGGGAGCTGTTTTTT

size: -
J: TRBJ1-2
V: TRBV6-5
D: TRBD1
CDR3: CASSRTGDGGYTF
DNA: TGTGCCAGCAGTCGGACAGGGGATGGGGGCTACACCTTC

size: -
J: TRBJ1-4
V: TRBV27
D: TRBD1
CDR3: CASSLYFRQGEKLFF
DNA: TGTGCCAGCAGTTTATATTTTCGACAGGGGGAAAAACTGTTTTTT

size: -
J: TRBJ1-5
V: TRBV5-6
D: -
CDR3: CASSPMGGYNQPQHF
DNA: TGTGCCAGCAGCCCAATGGGAGGGTATAATCAGCCCCAGCATTTT

size: -
J: TRBJ1-2
V: TRBV4-2
D: -
CDR3: CASSQDRVEGYTF
DNA: TGTGCCAGCAGCCAAGATCGGGTCGAGGGCTACACCTTC

size: -
J: TRBJ1-4
V: TRBV5-1
D: -
CDR3: CASSLTGRDEKLFF
DNA: TGCGCCAGCAGCTTGACAGGGCGAGATGAAAAACTGTTTTTT

size: -
J: TRBJ1-2
V: TRBV18
D: TRBD1
CDR3: CASSDRDYGYTF
DNA: TGTGCCAGCTCCGACAGGGACTATGGCTACACCTTC

size: -
J: TRBJ2-7
V: TRBV5-1
D: TRBD1
CDR3: CASSFYGTDYEQYF
DNA: TGCGCCAGCAGCTTCTACGGGACAGACTACGAGCAGTACTTC

size: -
J: TRBJ2-2
V: TRBV5-1
D: -
CDR3: CASSLTVTGELFF
DNA: TGCGCCAGCAGCTTGACAGTCACCGGGGAGCTGTTTTTT

size: -
J: TRBJ2-1
V: TRBV11-1
D: TRBD2
CDR3: CASSFIAGGSYNEQFF
DNA: TGTGCCAGCAGCTTCATAGCGGGAGGGTCCTACAATGAGCAGTTCTTC

size: once
J: TRBJ1-1
V: TRBV28
D: TRBD1
CDR3: CASSPQGGLIVLNLNTEAFF
DNA: TGTGCCAGCAGCCCGCAAGGGGGCCTCATTGTCCTAAACCTCAACACTGAAGCTTTCTTT

size: -
J: TRBJ1-2
V: TRBV28
D: -
CDR3: CASSIQGIYGYTF
DNA: TGTGCCAGCAGTATTCAGGGGATTTATGGCTACACCTTC

size: -
J: TRBJ1-1
V: TRBV5-1
D: -
CDR3: CASRRGGATLNTEAFF
DNA: TGCGCCAGCAGGAGGGGGGGCGCGACCTTAAACACTGAAGCTTTCTTT

size: -
J: TRBJ2-5
V: TRBV25-1
D: -
CDR3: CASSDGGVGGETQYF
DNA: TGTGCCAGCAGTGATGGTGGTGTTGGGGGGGAGACCCAGTACTTC

size: -
J: TRBJ1-2
V: TRBV7-8
D: -
CDR3: CASSPRGDGYTF
DNA: TGTGCCAGCAGCCCCCGGGGGGATGGCTACACCTTC

size: -
J: TRBJ1-1
V: TRBV15
D: TRBD1
CDR3: CATSRSGTGSTEAFF
DNA: TGTGCCACCAGCAGATCGGGGACAGGGAGCACTGAAGCTTTCTTT

size: -
J: TRBJ1-4
V: TRBV2
D: -
CDR3: CASSEYRQINEKLFF
DNA: TGTGCCAGCAGTGAATACCGACAGATCAATGAAAAACTGTTTTTT

size: -
J: TRBJ2-2
V: TRBV7-9
D: TRBD2
CDR3: CASSPSLTGGPRTGELFF
DNA: TGTGCCAGCAGCCCATCGTTAACGGGAGGGCCGAGGACCGGGGAGCTGTTTTTT

size: few
J: TRBJ1-6
V: TRBV5-6
D: TRBD1
CDR3: CASSFTDRDNSPLHF
DNA: TGTGCCAGCAGCTTCACGGACAGGGATAATTCACCCCTCCACTTT

size: -
J: TRBJ1-4
V: TRBV28
D: -
CDR3: CASTRGGILNEKLFF
DNA: TGTGCCAGCACTCGGGGCGGGATACTTAATGAAAAACTGTTTTTT

size: -
J: TRBJ2-3
V: TRBV7-2
D: TRBD2
CDR3: CASSPGGLAGPKDTQYF
DNA: TGTGCCAGCAGCCCGGGGGGGCTGGCGGGCCCAAAGGATACGCAGTATTTT

size: once
J: TRBJ1-3
V: TRBV4-1
D: TRBD1
CDR3: CASSHHQGGGNTIYF
DNA: TGCGCCAGCAGCCATCACCAGGGGGGTGGAAACACCATATATTTT

size: -
J: TRBJ2-7
V: TRBV20-1
D: -
CDR3: CSAPRNYEQYF
DNA: TGCAGTGCCCCCCGTAACTACGAGCAGTACTTC